Listed below are T cell receptor beta chains from one sample, sequenced in a study of cytomegalovirus exposure and HLA in healthy donors. The table came from immunoSEQ multiplex PCR; TCRdb's copy has only in-frame clones and leaves some out. The sample yields around 98,000 clones, more than 60% seen once. Sequenced: PBMCs. The source of these receptors is a man in his forties or fifties in good health and CMV-seronegative. Both conserved end residues are part of each CDR3. Each record gives: V gene, D gene, J gene, clone size, CDR3 length, CDR3 protein, CDR3 DNA. D genes are given only for firm matches. Not every row has a clone size; where given, it reads once, few, many or a size class.

TRBV6-6,-,TRBJ2-7,few,14,CASRPQGGVGEQYF,TGTGCCAGCAGGCCGCAGGGTGGTGTAGGCGAGCAGTACTTC
TRBV5-1,TRBD1,TRBJ1-3,-,16,CASSRSQGARGDTIYF,TGCGCCAGCAGCAGATCCCAGGGGGCCCGTGGTGACACCATATATTTT
TRBV2,-,TRBJ2-3,few,11,CASGGVDTQYF,TGTGCCAGCGGCGGGGTCGATACGCAGTATTTT
TRBV19,-,TRBJ1-5,few,13,CASSMGGPQPQHF,TGTGCCAGTAGTATGGGGGGACCTCAGCCCCAGCATTTT
TRBV14,TRBD1,TRBJ2-3,-,16,CASSQAQGIPTDTQYF,TGTGCCAGCAGCCAAGCACAGGGGATTCCCACAGATACGCAGTATTTT
TRBV5-1,TRBD1,TRBJ2-7,few,16,CASRLTWDRVRDEQYF,TGCGCCAGCCGCTTGACATGGGACAGGGTGAGAGACGAGCAGTACTTC
TRBV5-4,TRBD1,TRBJ1-4,-,14,CASSAGGLGEKLFF,TGTGCCAGCAGCGCAGGGGGCCTAGGGGAAAAACTGTTTTTT
TRBV18,TRBD1,TRBJ1-2,-,14,CASSGQGEIYGYTF,TGTGCCAGCTCCGGACAGGGGGAAATATATGGCTACACCTTC
TRBV6-1,-,TRBJ2-1,-,14,CASRHKLSYNEQFF,TGTGCCAGCAGACACAAGTTGTCCTACAATGAGCAGTTCTTC
TRBV27,-,TRBJ2-1,-,14,CASSLMLASNEQFF,TGTGCCAGCAGTTTAATGCTAGCTTCCAATGAGCAGTTCTTC
TRBV7-9,TRBD1,TRBJ1-3,-,17,CASSLAWQGAVGNTIYF,TGTGCCAGCAGCTTAGCTTGGCAGGGGGCGGTCGGAAACACCATATATTTT
TRBV15,-,TRBJ2-7,-,13,CATSPLASCEQYF,TGTGCCACCAGCCCCCTAGCCTCGTGCGAGCAGTACTTC
TRBV7-9,TRBD1,TRBJ1-4,-,14,CASSFRGQGEKLFF,TGTGCCAGCAGCTTCAGGGGGCAGGGTGAAAAACTGTTTTTT
TRBV7-9,-,TRBJ2-2,few,16,CASSLHSGFVAGELFF,TGTGCCAGCAGCTTACACTCCGGGTTTGTTGCCGGGGAGCTGTTTTTT
TRBV6-5,TRBD1,TRBJ2-7,-,15,CASSYGGQGTYEQYF,TGTGCCAGCAGTTACGGGGGACAGGGAACCTACGAGCAGTACTTC
TRBV29-1,TRBD2,TRBJ2-1,-,13,CSVAGGDYNEQFF,TGCAGCGTTGCGGGGGGGGATTACAATGAGCAGTTCTTC
TRBV5-5,TRBD1,TRBJ1-1,few,15,CASSFLGTENTEAFF,TGTGCCAGCAGCTTTCTAGGGACAGAGAACACTGAAGCTTTCTTT
TRBV6-5,TRBD1,TRBJ1-5,-,15,CASSLDRADNQPQHF,TGTGCCAGCAGTTTGGACAGGGCCGACAATCAGCCCCAGCATTTT
TRBV25-1,-,TRBJ2-3,-,15,CASSTGGRVTDTQYF,TGTGCCAGCAGCACTGGGGGCAGGGTGACAGATACGCAGTATTTT
TRBV5-4,-,TRBJ1-2,-,15,CASSLGQVLNYGYTF,TGTGCCAGCAGCTTGGGACAGGTCCTTAACTATGGCTACACCTTC
TRBV27,TRBD1,TRBJ1-4,-,15,CASSLLVGQGRKLFF,TGTGCCAGCAGTTTATTGGTCGGACAGGGGCGGAAACTGTTTTTT
TRBV28,TRBD2,TRBJ2-2,few,18,CASSFRGGGELNTGELFF,TGTGCCAGCAGTTTTCGTGGCGGGGGGGAACTGAACACCGGGGAGCTGTTTTTT
TRBV7-9,TRBD2,TRBJ2-1,-,16,CASSLALGLAVNEQFF,TGTGCCAGCAGCTTAGCATTGGGACTAGCGGTGAATGAGCAGTTCTTC
TRBV5-4,TRBD2,TRBJ2-3,-,16,CASSLRAGVSTDTQYF,TGTGCCAGCAGCTTGCGGGCGGGGGTTAGCACAGATACGCAGTATTTT
TRBV6-1,-,TRBJ1-1,medium-sized,13,CASPRDPNTEAFF,TGTGCCAGCCCTCGGGATCCGAACACTGAAGCTTTCTTT
TRBV2,TRBD2,TRBJ2-3,-,18,CASSEGSGGRVVADTQYF,TGTGCCAGCAGTGAAGGAAGCGGGGGTAGAGTCGTCGCAGATACGCAGTATTTT
TRBV28,-,TRBJ2-1,-,12,CASRTSSNEQFF,TGTGCCAGCAGGACTAGTTCCAATGAGCAGTTCTTC
TRBV2,-,TRBJ1-1,-,12,CASSLTGRGAFF,TGTGCCAGCAGTTTGACGGGGAGAGGTGCTTTCTTT
TRBV27,-,TRBJ2-4,-,12,CASRGNKNIQYF,TGTGCCAGCCGGGGAAACAAAAACATTCAGTACTTC
TRBV6-4,TRBD1,TRBJ1-5,-,17,CASSDSGQGYSNQPQHF,TGTGCCAGCAGTGACTCGGGACAGGGCTATAGCAATCAGCCCCAGCATTTT